These T cell receptor beta chains were read from a single sample in a study of cytomegalovirus exposure and HLA in healthy donors. Using immunoSEQ multiplex PCR, the repertoire was profiled, and TCRdb retains in-frame clones only, with some absent. The sample lists roughly 140,000 clones, roughly three quarters occurring once. Sequenced input: PBMCs. The source of these receptors is a human donor in good health. Each CDR3 is given with its conserved first and last residue.

J	length	V	CDR3
TRBJ1-3	15	TRBV2	CASSGVTGSGNTIYF
TRBJ2-7	16	TRBV28	CASSFSGQGTSYEQYF
TRBJ2-7	15	TRBV5-5	CASSLTSGITYEQYF
TRBJ2-3	14	TRBV28	CASSTRFSTDTQYF
TRBJ2-7	14	TRBV6-5	CASSWLAGVQEQYF
TRBJ2-7	14	TRBV30	CAWSVGGGRREQYF
TRBJ2-5	11	TRBV20-1	CSAKYRETQYF
TRBJ2-2	17	TRBV14	CASSHLRPSGSAGELFF
TRBJ1-1	14	TRBV13	CASSSLTGLAEAFF
TRBJ2-7	12	TRBV6-5	CASNKTGYEQYF
TRBJ2-7	15	TRBV28	CASSSLGQGPYEQYF
TRBJ2-6	13	TRBV29-1	CSVDPGGANVLTF
TRBJ2-3	15	TRBV19	CASNRQGAGTDTQYF
TRBJ2-3	16	TRBV6-5	CASSYSFNGGKDTQYF
TRBJ1-2	14	TRBV7-9	CASSLWGNGDGYTF
TRBJ2-7	12	TRBV6-5	CASRDSLYEQYF
TRBJ2-7	15	TRBV7-9	CASSLGQGRLYEQYF
TRBJ1-6	15	TRBV6-5	CASSWSQGGNSPLHF
TRBJ2-7	14	TRBV6-5	CASSYVQGAYEQYF
TRBJ2-5	13	TRBV6-5	CASSRGQGGTQYF
TRBJ1-1	14	TRBV7-2	CASSLWTGNTEAFF
TRBJ2-1	15	TRBV7-9	CASSLEGTGGDEQFF
TRBJ1-4	15	TRBV27	CASRPLSGAKEKLFF
TRBJ2-7	14	TRBV4-2	CASSPDTLQNEQYF
TRBJ2-5	17	TRBV4-2	CASSQEPSGSMRETQYF
TRBJ1-2	17	TRBV11-3	CASSPNPGQALNYGYTF
TRBJ2-2	18	TRBV7-9	CASSQGLAGRLNTGELFF
TRBJ1-5	16	TRBV28	CASSSDIQGGNQPQHF
TRBJ2-7	14	TRBV7-2	CASSLTSGSYEQYF
TRBJ2-7	19	TRBV6-8	CASIMVSGGDSFPQYEQYF
TRBJ2-7	12	TRBV6-5	CASRGGGPQQYF
TRBJ1-6	16	TRBV4-1	CASSLPRGQGNSPLHF
TRBJ1-2	14	TRBV15	CATSRESDSLGYTF
TRBJ1-5	16	TRBV15	CATSRGGRASNQPQHF
TRBJ2-7	13	TRBV4-3	CASSQDRGYEQYF
TRBJ2-7	17	TRBV19	CASSPLTTGGPLYEQYF
TRBJ2-1	17	TRBV5-1	CASSYRLAGGGLNEQFF